This TCR beta chain was sequenced during a study of CD8+ T cells in alopecia areata. Study-wide results and caveats: Among the 100 top clones, expanded CD8+ clones, like scalp clonality, were significantly decreased by tofacitinib. In scalp samples, resident alphabeta T cells of normal skin are also sequenced.

Sample treatment: oral pan-JAK inhibitor, 5-10 mg twice daily. This clone has more than one count but fewer than ten. The antigen remains undetermined. The CDR3 runs to 13 residues. Germline CDR1 GTSNPN, CDR2 SVGIG (reference sequence). The V and J ends lost 8 bases and 3 bases respectively, with 16 bases between them. TCR sequencing used cDNA made by reverse transcription of extracted RNA. TCRdb's table, derived via immunoSEQ multiplex PCR, lists solely in-frame clones and lacks some. The repertoire holds approximately 180,000 clones, with about 54% as singletons. The chain is built from TRBV30 and TRBJ2-5, with D tentatively TRBD1 (6 bases). The sequence was collected from a human donor with alopecia areata. Sequences were derived from CD4+ T cells sorted from blood, sampled at approximately week 60, from a patient treated with tofacitinib. CDR3 protein: CAGQYRGKETQYF. The CDR3 nucleotides are TGTGCCGGACAGTACCGGGGCAAAGAGACCCAGTACTTC.